Included here is one T cell receptor (beta chain) sequence, with context. Antigen unknown. This record belongs to a study of blood T cells in healthy people across ages. Each donor's blood draw was ten milliliters of peripheral blood. Total RNA amounts of at least 5.5 micrograms were extracted per sample. Study results and limitations: Unsorted PBMCs blocked a conclusive comparison of naive and antigen-experienced cells.

This CDR3 is built from 13 residues. The V and J ends lost 10 bases and 4 bases respectively, with 14 bases between them. Combining a sample-barcoded 5' primer with a J-beta primer mix, a second PCR ran for 7 to 11 cycles. TCRdb reanalysed the 5' RACE reads using MiXCR and keeps one entry per CDR3 protein. The profile shows hundreds of thousands of distinct CDR3 sequences, approximately 22% of them singletons. The source of this sequence is a man between 65 and 79 years old in good health. J is TRBJ2-1 and V is TRBV12-3 or TRBV12-4; D unclear. The sample consisted of blood. DNA of the CDR3: TGTGCCACCGGAAGGCGTGCGTACAATGAGCAGTTCTTC. As protein: CATGRRAYNEQFF.